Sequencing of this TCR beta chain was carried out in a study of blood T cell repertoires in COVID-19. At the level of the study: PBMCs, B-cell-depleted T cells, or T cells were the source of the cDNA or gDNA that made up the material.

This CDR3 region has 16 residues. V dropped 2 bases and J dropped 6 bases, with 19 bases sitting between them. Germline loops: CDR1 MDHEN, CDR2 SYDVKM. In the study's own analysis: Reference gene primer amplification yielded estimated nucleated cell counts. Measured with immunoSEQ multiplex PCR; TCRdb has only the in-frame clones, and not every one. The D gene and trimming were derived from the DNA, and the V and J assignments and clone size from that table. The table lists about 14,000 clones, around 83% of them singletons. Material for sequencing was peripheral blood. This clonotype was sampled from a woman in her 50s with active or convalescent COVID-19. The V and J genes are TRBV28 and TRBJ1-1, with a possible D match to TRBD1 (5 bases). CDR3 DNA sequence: TGTGCCAGCAGTTTAGGGTTTGAGGGAGGGGTCGCTGAAGCTTTCTTT. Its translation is CASSLGFEGGVAEAFF.